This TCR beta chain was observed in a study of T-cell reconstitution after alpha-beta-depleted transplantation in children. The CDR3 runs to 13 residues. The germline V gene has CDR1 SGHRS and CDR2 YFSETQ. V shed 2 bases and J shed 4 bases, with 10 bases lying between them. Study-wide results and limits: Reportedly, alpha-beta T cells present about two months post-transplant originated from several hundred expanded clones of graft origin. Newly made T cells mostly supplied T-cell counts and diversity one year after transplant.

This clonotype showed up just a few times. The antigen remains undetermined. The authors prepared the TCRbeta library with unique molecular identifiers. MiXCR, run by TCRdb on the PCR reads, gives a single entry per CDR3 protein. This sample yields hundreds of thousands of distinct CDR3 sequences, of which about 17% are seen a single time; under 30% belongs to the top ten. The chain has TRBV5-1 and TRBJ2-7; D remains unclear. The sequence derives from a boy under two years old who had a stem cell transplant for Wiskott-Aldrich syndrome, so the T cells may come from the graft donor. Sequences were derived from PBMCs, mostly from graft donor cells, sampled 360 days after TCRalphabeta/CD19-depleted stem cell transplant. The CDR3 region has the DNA TGCGCCAGCAGCTTAAAAGACGGTTACGAGCAGTACTTC. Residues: CASSLKDGYEQYF.